This T cell receptor beta chain was captured by sequencing in a study of vaccination and CD4 T cells after COVID-19. Researchers used the Oncomine TCR Beta short-read assay to sequence DNA from cultured CD4+ T cells. TCRdb re-analysed the PCR reads in MiXCR, keeping a single row per CDR3 protein. This sample has approximately 11,000 distinct CDR3 sequences, with 70% found just once. V was clipped by 5 bases and J by 4 bases, with 20 bases between them. The CDR3 is 16 amino acids. CDR1 and CDR2 from the germline V gene are MNHEY and SVGEGT. Regarding this clonotype: Its antigen is unknown.

Described treatment: approximately 9-day PBMC culture with coronavirus spike peptide pools or control peptides (ViraFEST assay). The chain joins TRBV6-2 or TRBV6-3 to TRBJ1-1; D remains ambiguous. The specimen was CD4+ T cells from blood, cultured in vitro. This clonotype was obtained from a human donor who had recovered from COVID-19. The CDR3 region is CASSRGGGVLRTEAFF. In DNA form, the CDR3 reads TGTGCCAGCAGTCGGGGAGGCGGGGTGTTGCGCACTGAAGCTTTCTTT.